This T cell receptor beta chain was documented in a study of blood T cells in healthy people across ages. Study-wide results and limits: Leaving the PBMCs unsorted stopped any conclusive comparison of naive versus antigen-experienced cells.

Every donor provided roughly 10 milliliters of peripheral blood. Looked up from germline, CDR1 is MNHNS and CDR2 is SASEGT. The V segment lost 4 bases and the J segment 3 bases; nucleotides outside the gene matches: 5. The CDR3 spans 14 residues. A sample-barcoded 5' primer and a J-beta primer mix were used in a second PCR of roughly 6 to 11 cycles. A minimum of 3 million CDR3-containing paired-end reads was obtained for each sample. TCRdb passed the 5' RACE reads through MiXCR, listing each CDR3 protein once. The data contain approximately 1.5 million distinct CDR3 sequences, roughly a third of them singletons. The sample holds a few counts of this clonotype. Antigen: not known.

The J gene is TRBJ1-2, the V gene TRBV6-1, with 7 bases that match TRBD1. The TCR originated in a woman aged 25 to 45 in good health. What was sequenced was blood. CDR3 nucleotides: TGTGCCAGCAGTGGATTACAGGGGCACTATGGCTACACCTTC. Translated: CASSGLQGHYGYTF.